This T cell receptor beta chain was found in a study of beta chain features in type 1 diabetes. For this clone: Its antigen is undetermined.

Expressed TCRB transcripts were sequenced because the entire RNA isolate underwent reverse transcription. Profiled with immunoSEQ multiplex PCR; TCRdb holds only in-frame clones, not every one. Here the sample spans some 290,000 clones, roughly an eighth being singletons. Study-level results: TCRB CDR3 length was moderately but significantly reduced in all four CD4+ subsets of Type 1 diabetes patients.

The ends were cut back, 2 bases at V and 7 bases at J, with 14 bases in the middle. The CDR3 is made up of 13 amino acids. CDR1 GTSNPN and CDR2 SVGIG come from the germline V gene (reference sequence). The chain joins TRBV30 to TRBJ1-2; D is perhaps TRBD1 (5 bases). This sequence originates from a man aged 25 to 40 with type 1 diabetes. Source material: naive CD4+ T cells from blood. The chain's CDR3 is CAWSHPRTSGYTF. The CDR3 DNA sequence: TGTGCCTGGAGTCACCCCCGGACAAGTGGCTACACCTTC.